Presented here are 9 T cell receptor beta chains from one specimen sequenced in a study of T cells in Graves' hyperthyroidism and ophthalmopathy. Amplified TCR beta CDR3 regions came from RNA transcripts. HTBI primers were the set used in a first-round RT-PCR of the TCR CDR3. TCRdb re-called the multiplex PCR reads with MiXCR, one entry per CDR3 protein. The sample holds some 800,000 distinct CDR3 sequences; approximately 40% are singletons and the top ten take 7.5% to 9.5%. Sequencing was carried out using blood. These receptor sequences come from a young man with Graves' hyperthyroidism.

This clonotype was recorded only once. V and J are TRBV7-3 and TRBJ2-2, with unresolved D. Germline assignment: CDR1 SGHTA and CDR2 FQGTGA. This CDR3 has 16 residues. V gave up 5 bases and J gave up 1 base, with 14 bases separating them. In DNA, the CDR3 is TGTGCCAGCAGCCTACCTGATGGGAAGAACACCGGGGAGCTGTTTTTT. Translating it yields CASSLPDGKNTGELFF.

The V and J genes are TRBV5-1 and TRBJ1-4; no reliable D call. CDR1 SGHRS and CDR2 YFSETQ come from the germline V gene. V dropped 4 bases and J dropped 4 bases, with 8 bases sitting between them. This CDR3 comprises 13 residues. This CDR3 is CASSQDYNEKLFF. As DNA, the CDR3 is TGCGCCAGCAGCCAGGACTATAATGAAAAACTGTTTTTT.

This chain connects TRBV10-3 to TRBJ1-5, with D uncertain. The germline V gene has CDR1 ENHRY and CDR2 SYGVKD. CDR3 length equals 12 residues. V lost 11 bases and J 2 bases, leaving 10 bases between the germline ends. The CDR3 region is CAPGAGNQPQHF. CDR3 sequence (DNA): TGTGCCCCGGGAGCGGGCAATCAGCCCCAGCATTTT.

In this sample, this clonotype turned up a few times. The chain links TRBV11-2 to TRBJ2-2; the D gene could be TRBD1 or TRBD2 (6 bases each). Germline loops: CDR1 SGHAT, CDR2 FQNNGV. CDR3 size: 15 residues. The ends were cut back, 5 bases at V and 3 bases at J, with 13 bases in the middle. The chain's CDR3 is CASSRRDTYTGELFF. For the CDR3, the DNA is TGTGCCAGCAGCCGGAGGGACACCTACACCGGGGAGCTGTTTTTT.

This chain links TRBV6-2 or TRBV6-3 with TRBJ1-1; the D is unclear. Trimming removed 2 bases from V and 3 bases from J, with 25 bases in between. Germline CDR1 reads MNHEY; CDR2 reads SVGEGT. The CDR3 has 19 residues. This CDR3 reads CASSYPRQSRARIYTEAFF. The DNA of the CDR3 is TGTGCCAGCAGTTACCCGCGGCAATCGAGAGCGCGGATTTACACTGAAGCTTTCTTT.

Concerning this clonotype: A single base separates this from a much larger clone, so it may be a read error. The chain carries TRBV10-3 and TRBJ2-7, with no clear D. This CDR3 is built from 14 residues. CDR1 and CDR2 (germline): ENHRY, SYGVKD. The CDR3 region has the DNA TGTGCCAGCAGTGAGGAAAGGGTCGACTACGAGCAGTACTTC. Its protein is CASSEERVDYEQYF.

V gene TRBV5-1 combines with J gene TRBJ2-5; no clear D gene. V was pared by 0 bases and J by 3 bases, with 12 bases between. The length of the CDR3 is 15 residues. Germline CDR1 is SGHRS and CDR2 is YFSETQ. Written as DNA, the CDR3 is TGCGCCAGCAGCTTGGGAGACGCTGGGGAAGAGACCCAGTACTTC. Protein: CASSLGDAGEETQYF.

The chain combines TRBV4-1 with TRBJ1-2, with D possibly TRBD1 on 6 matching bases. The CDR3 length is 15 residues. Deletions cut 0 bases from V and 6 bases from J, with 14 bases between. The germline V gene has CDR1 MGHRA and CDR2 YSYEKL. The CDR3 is CASSQDRGAWDGYTF. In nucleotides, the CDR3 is TGCGCCAGCAGCCAAGATAGGGGGGCTTGGGATGGCTACACCTTC.

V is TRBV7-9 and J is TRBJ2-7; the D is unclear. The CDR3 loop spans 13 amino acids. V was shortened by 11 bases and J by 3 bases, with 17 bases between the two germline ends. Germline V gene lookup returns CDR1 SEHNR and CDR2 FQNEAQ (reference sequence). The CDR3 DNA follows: TGTGCCGTCGGAAGTGGCGAAAACTACGAGCAGTACTTC. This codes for CAVGSGENYEQYF.